This T cell receptor beta chain was found in a study of T cell responses to AZD1222 COVID-19 vaccine. The study, taken as a whole, reports: Unmutated regions of variants are reportedly targeted by nearly half of spike-specific TCRs.

Clones were sequenced by immunoSEQ multiplex PCR, and TCRdb holds only the in-frame ones, with some missing. The table includes 77,000 or so clones, roughly nine tenths detected once. Comment on this clone: The antigen remains unidentified. This CDR3 is also generated by other DNA sequences in the sample.

The V and J ends lost 5 bases and 5 bases respectively, with 18 bases between them. Germline CDR1 SGHTA, CDR2 FQGTGA. The length of the CDR3 is 15 residues. This chain uses TRBV7-3 with TRBJ2-5; perhaps TRBD2 as D (7 bases). The sequenced sample was peripheral blood, obtained on day 0 of MenACWY control vaccination. The TCR comes from an adult in good health. In nucleotides, the CDR3 is TGTGCCAGCAGCCCCGCGGGGGCGGCGGGGGAGACCCAGTACTTC. Residues: CASSPAGAAGETQYF.